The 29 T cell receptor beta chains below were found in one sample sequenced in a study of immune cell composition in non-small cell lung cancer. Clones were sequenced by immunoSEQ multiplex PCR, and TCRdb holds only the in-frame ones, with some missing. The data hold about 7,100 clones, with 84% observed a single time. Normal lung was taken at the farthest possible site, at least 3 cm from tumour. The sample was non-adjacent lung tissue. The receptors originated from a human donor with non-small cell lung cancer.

CDR3: CASSDDRGHGNQPQHF. For the CDR3, the DNA is TGTGCCAGCAGCGACGACAGGGGGCATGGAAATCAGCCCCAGCATTTT. The chain is built from TRBV4-2 and TRBJ1-5; TRBD1 agrees at 10 bases. The length of the CDR3 is 16 residues. With 5 bases clipped from V and 4 bases from J, the junction kept 8 bases outside the gene matches. CDR1 and CDR2 from the germline V gene are LGHNA and YNFKEQ.

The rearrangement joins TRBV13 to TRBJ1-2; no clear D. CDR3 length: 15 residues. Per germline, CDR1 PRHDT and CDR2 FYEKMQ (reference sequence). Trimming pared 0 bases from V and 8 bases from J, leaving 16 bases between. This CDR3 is CASSLGSRSGPGYTF. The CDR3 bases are TGTGCCAGCAGCTTAGGTTCACGGAGTGGACCAGGCTACACCTTC.

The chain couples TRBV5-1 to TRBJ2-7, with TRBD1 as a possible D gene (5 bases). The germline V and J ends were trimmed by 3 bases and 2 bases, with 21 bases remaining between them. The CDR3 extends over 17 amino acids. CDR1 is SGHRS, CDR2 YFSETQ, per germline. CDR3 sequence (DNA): TGCGCCAGCAGCTCTGGACACAACTCAATCCTCACCTACGAGCAGTACTTC. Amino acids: CASSSGHNSILTYEQYF.

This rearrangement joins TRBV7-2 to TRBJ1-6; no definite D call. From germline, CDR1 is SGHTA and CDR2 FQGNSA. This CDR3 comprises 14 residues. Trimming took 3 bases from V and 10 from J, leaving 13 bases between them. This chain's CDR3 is CASSLDVGGSPLHF. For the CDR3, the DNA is TGTGCCAGCAGCTTGGACGTAGGAGGGTCACCCCTCCACTTT.

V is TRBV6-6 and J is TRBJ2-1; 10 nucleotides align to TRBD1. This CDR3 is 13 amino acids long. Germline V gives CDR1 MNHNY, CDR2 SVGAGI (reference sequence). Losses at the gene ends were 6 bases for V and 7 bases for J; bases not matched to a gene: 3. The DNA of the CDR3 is TGTGCCAGCAGCCTGGACAGGGGGAATGAGCAGTTCTTC. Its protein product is CASSLDRGNEQFF.

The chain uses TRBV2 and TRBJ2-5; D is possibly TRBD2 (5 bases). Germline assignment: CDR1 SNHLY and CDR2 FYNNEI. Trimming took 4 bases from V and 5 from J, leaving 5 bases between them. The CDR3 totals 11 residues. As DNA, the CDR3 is TGTGCCAGCAGTGGGGAGGAGACCCAGTACTTC. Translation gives CASSGEETQYF.

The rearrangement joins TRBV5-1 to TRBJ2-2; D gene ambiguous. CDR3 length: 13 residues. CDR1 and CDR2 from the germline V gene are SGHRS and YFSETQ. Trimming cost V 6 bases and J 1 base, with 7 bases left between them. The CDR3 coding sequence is TGCGCCAGCACCCTGGGGAACACCGGGGAGCTGTTTTTT. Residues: CASTLGNTGELFF.

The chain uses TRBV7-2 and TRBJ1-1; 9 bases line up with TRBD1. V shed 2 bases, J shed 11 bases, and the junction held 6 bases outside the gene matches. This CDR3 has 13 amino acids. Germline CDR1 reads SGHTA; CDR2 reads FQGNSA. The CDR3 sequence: CASSLWGTGLAFF. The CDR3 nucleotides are TGTGCCAGCAGCTTATGGGGGACAGGGCTTGCTTTCTTT.

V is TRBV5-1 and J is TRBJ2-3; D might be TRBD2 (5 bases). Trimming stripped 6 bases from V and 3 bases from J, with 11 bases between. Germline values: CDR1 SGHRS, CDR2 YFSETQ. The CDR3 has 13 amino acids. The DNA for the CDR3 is TGCGCCAGCACCAACCCGGGGACAGATACGCAGTATTTT. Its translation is CASTNPGTDTQYF.

DNA for the CDR3: TGTGCCAGCAGCTTAAACCCCGGACAGGAGGAGGCTTTCTTT. Translated, it gives CASSLNPGQEEAFF. J is TRBJ1-1 and V is TRBV7-3; 7 nucleotides align to TRBD1. CDR1 is SGHTA, CDR2 FQGTGA, per germline. The CDR3 length is 14 residues. V was pared by 1 base and J by 11 bases, with 10 bases of the junction left unmatched.

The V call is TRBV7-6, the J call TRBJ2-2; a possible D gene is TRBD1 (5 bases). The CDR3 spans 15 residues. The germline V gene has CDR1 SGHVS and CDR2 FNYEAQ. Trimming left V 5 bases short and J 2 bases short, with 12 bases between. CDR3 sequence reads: CASSISQANTGELFF. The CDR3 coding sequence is TGTGCCAGCAGCATATCACAGGCCAACACCGGGGAGCTGTTTTTT.

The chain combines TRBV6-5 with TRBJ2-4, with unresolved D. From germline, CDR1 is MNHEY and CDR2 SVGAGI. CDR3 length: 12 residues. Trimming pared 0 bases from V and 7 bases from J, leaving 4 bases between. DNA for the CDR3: TGTGCCAGCAGTTACTCAGAGAACATTCAGTACTTC. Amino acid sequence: CASSYSENIQYF.

DNA for the CDR3: TGCGCCAGCACCCTCACGAAGAACACTGAAGCTTTCTTT. This encodes CASTLTKNTEAFF. V is TRBV4-3 and J is TRBJ1-1; no clear D gene. The V gene lost 7 bases and the J gene lost 1 base, with 10 bases spanning the gap. Germline V gives CDR1 LGHNA, CDR2 YSLEER. CDR3 size: 13 residues.

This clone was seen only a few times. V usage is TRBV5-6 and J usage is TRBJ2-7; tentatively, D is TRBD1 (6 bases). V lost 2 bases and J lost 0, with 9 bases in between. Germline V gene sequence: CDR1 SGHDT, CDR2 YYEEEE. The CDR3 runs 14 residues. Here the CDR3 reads CASSFLQGSYEQYF. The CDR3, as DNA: TGTGCCAGCAGCTTCTTACAGGGCTCCTACGAGCAGTACTTC. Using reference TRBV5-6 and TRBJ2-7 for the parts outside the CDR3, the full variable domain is DAGVTQSPTHLIKTRGQQVTLRCSPKSGHDTVSWYQQALGQGPQFIFQYYEEEERQRGNFPDRFSGHQFPNYSSELNVNALLLGDSALYLCASSFLQGSYEQYFGPGTRLTVT.

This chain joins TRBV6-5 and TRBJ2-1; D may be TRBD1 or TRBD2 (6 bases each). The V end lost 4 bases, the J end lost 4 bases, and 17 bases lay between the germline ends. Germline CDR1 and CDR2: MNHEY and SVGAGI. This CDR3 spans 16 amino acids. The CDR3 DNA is TGTGCCAGCAGTTCCGGAGGGACACGACTTTACAATGAGCAGTTCTTC. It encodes CASSSGGTRLYNEQFF.

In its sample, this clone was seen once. The CDR3 sequence: CASSTRANYEQYF. In nucleotides, the CDR3 is TGTGCCAGCAGCACACGAGCAAACTACGAGCAGTACTTC. V usage is TRBV5-5 and J usage is TRBJ2-5; D remains ambiguous. The DNA end favors TRBJ2-7, so the J call may be wrong. The CDR3 is 13 amino acids. The germline V gene has CDR1 SGHKS and CDR2 YYEKEE (reference sequence).

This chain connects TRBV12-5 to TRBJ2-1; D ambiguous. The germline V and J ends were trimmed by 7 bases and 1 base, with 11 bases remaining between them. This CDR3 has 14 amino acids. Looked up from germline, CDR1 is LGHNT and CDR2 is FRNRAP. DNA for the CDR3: TGTGCTAGTGTCCTGATGGGATCCTACAATGAGCAGTTCTTC. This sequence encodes CASVLMGSYNEQFF.

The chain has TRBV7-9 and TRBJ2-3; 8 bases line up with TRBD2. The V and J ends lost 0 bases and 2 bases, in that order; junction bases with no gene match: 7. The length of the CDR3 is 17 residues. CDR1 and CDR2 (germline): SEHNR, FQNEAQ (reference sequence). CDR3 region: CASSLARTSGSTDTQYF. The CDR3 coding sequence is TGTGCCAGCAGCTTAGCGCGCACTAGCGGATCCACAGATACGCAGTATTTT.

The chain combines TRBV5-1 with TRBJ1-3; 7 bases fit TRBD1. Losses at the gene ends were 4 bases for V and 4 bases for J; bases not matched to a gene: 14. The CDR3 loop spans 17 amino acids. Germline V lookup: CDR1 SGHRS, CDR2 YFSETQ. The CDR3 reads CASSLDRAPVSGNTIYF. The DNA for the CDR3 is TGCGCCAGCAGCCTTGACAGGGCCCCCGTTTCCGGAAACACCATATATTTT.

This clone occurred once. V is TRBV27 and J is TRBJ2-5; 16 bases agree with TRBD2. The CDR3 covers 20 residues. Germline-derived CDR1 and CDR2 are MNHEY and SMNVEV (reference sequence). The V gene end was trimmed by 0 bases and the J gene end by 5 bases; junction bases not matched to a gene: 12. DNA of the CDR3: TGTGCCAGCAGTTTATCGGGGTTTGGGACTAGCGGGAGGGTCTGGGAGACCCAGTACTTC. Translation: CASSLSGFGTSGRVWETQYF.

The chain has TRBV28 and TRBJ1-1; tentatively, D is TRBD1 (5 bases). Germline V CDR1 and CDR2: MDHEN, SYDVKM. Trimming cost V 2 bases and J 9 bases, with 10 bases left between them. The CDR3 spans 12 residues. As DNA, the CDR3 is TGTGCCAGCAGTTTAGCCCAGGGAAAAGCTTTCTTT. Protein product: CASSLAQGKAFF.

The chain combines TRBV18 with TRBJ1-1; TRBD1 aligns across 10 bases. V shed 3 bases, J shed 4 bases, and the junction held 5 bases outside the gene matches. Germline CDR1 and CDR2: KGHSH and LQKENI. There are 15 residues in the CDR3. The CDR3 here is CASSPLGQGSTEAFF. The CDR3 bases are TGTGCCAGCTCACCTCTGGGACAGGGGAGCACTGAAGCTTTCTTT. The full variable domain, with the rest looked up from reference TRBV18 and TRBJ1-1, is NAGVMQNPRHLVRRRGQEARLRCSPMKGHSHVYWYRQLPEEGLKFMVYLQKENIIDESGMPKERFSAEFPKEGPSILRIQQVVRGDSAAYFCASSPLGQGSTEAFFGQGTRLTVV.

The chain's CDR3 is CASSVLPGGDYEQYF. CDR3 DNA sequence: TGTGCCAGCAGCGTCCTCCCTGGGGGGGACTACGAGCAGTACTTC. V gene TRBV9 combines with J gene TRBJ2-7, with TRBD2 matching over 7 bases. Germline CDR1 reads SGDLS; CDR2 reads YYNGEE. The length of the CDR3 is 15 residues. The V gene end was trimmed by 2 bases and the J gene end by 3 bases; junction bases not matched to a gene: 8.

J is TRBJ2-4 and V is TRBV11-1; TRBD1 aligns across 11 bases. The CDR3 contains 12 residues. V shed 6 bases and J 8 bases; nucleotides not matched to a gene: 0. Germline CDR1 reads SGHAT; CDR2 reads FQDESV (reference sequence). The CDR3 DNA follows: TGTGCCAGCAGGGGACAGGGGGACATTCAGTACTTC. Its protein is CASRGQGDIQYF.

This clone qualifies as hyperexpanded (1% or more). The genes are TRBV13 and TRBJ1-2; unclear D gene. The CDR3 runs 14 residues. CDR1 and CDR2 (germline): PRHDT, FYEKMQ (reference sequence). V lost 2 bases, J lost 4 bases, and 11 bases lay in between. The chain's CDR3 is CASSLRAGLYGYTF. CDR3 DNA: TGTGCCAGCAGCTTAAGGGCTGGGCTCTATGGCTACACCTTC.

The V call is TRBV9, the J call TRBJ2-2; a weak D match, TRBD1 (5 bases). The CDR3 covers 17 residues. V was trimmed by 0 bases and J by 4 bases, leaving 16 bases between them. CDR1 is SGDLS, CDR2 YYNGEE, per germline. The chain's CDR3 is CASSVGTPGPSTGELFF. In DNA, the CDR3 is TGTGCCAGCAGCGTAGGGACACCCGGCCCGTCCACCGGGGAGCTGTTTTTT.

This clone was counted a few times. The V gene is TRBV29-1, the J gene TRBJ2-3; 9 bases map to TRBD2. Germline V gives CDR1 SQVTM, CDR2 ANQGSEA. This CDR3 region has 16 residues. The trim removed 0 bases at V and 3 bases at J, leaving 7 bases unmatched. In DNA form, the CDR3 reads TGCAGCGTTGAAGATCTTGGCGGGGGGGGTACAGATACGCAGTATTTT. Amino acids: CSVEDLGGGGTDTQYF.

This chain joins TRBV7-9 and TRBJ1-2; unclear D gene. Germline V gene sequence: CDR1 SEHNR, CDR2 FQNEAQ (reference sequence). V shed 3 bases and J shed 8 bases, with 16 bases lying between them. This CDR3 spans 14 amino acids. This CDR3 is CASSFSPFRGGYTF. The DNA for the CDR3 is TGTGCCAGCAGCTTTTCACCGTTCCGCGGCGGCTACACCTTC.

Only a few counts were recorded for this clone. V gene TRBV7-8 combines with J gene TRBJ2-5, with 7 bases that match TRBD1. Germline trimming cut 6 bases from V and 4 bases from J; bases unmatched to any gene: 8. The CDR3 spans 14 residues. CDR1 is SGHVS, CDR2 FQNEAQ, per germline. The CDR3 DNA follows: TGTGCCAGCAGATTCACAGGGGCCGCAGAGACCCAGTACTTC. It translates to CASRFTGAAETQYF.